These 4 T cell receptor beta chains came from one sample sequenced in a study of T-cell memory formation after mild COVID-19. TCRdb fed the 5' RACE reads into MiXCR, producing one record per CDR3 protein. The table lists 400,000 to 500,000 distinct CDR3 sequences, approximately 24% of them singletons, with about 10% in the top ten. What was sequenced was PBMCs or a T cell subset sorted from them (not recorded which). The receptor source for this set is an adult woman who had mild COVID-19 (a few samples of this study predate the infection). Cell type and time point are not known.

V is TRBV6-6 and J is TRBJ2-7, with 9 bases lining up with TRBD2. V lost 6 bases to trimming and J lost 6 bases; unmatched junction nucleotides: 12. Germline V gene lookup returns CDR1 MNHNY and CDR2 SVGAGI (reference sequence). The CDR3 is 15 amino acids. CDR3 sequence reads: CASRTTGTSSREQYF. The DNA for the CDR3 is TGTGCCAGCAGAACCACCGGGACTAGCTCTCGCGAGCAGTACTTC.

This clonotype was counted once. V and J are TRBV4-1 and TRBJ2-1, with TRBD2 as a possible D gene (7 bases). CDR3 length: 16 residues. The germline V gene has CDR1 MGHRA and CDR2 YSYEKL. V lost 3 bases to trimming and J lost 8 bases, with 20 bases between them. The CDR3 coding sequence is TGCGCCAGCAGCCACGCGAGGACGGGGGGCGGGGATGAGCAGTTCTTC. Translating it yields CASSHARTGGGDEQFF.

V usage is TRBV24-1 and J usage is TRBJ2-7; 10 bases are a match to TRBD2. The CDR3 contains 16 residues. Germline CDR1 reads KGHDR; CDR2 reads SFDVKD. With V trimmed by 1 base and J by 4 bases, 6 bases remained unmatched. The CDR3 DNA reads TGTGCCACCAGTGATTTCTCGGCTAGCGGGAGTTACGAGCAGTACTTC. Residues: CATSDFSASGSYEQYF.

The chain joins TRBV20-1 to TRBJ2-7; TRBD1 matches 8 bases. This CDR3 comprises 17 residues. V dropped 0 bases and J dropped 0; count of bases not matched to a gene: 10. Germline loops: CDR1 DFQATT, CDR2 SNEGSKA (reference sequence). The CDR3 DNA reads TGCAGTGCTAGAGATCTTTATGACGGACAGGGCTCCTACGAGCAGTACTTC. Amino acids: CSARDLYDGQGSYEQYF.